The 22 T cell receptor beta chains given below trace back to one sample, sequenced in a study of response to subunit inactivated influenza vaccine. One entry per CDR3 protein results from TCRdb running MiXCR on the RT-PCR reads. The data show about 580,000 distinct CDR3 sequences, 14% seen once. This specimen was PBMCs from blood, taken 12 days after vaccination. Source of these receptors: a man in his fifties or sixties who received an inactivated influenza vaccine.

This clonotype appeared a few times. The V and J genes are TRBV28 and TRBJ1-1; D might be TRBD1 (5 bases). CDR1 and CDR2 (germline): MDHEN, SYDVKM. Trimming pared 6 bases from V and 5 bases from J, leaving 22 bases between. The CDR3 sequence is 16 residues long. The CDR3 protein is CASSLRGTWLKTEAFF. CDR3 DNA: TGTGCCAGCAGCCTACGCGGGACGTGGTTAAAGACTGAAGCTTTCTTT.

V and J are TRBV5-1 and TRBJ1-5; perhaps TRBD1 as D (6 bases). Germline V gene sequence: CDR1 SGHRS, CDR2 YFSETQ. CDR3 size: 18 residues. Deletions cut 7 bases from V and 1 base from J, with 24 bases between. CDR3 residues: CASLYLGDIRGSNQPQHF. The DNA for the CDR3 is TGCGCCAGCCTTTACCTGGGGGACATTCGAGGAAGCAATCAGCCCCAGCATTTT.

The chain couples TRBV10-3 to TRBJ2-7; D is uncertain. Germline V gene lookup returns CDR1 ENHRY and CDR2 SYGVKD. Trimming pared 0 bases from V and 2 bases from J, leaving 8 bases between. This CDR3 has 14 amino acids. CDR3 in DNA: TGTGCCATCAGTGAGTCAGAAGACACCTACGAGCAGTACTTC. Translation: CAISESEDTYEQYF.

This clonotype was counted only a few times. The CDR3 loop is CSARGPPNYGYTF. In DNA, the CDR3 is TGCAGTGCCCGAGGACCGCCTAACTATGGCTACACCTTC. The chain joins TRBV20-1 to TRBJ1-2; D is undetermined. Germline V gene lookup returns CDR1 DFQATT and CDR2 SNEGSKA (reference sequence). The CDR3 is 13 residues long. V was clipped by 6 bases and J by 0 bases, with 11 bases between them.

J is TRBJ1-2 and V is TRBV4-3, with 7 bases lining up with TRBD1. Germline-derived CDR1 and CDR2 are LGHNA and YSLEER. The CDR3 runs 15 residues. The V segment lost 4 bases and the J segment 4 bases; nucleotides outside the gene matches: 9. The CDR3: CASSRDQGGGYGYTF. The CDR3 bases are TGCGCCAGCAGCCGGGACCAGGGGGGCGGCTATGGCTACACCTTC.

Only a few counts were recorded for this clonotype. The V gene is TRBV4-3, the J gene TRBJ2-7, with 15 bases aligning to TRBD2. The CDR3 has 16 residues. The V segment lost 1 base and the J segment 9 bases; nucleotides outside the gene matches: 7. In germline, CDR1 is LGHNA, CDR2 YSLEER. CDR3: CASSQGRGLAGGRQYF. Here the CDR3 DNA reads TGCGCCAGCAGCCAAGGCAGGGGACTAGCGGGAGGTCGGCAGTACTTC.

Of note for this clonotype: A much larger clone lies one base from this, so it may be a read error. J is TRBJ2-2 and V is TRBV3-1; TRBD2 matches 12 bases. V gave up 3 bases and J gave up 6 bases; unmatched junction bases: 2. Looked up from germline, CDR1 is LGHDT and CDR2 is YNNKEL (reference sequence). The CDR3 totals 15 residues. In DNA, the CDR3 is TGTGCCAGCAGCCAGACTAGCGGGAGAGCCGGGGAGCTGTTTTTT. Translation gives CASSQTSGRAGELFF.

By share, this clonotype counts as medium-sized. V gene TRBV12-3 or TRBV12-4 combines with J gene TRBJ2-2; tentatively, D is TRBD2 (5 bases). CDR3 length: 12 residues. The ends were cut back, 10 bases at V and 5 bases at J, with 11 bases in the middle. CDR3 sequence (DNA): TGTGCCACTCGGGGTTTAACCGGGGAGCTGTTTTTT. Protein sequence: CATRGLTGELFF.

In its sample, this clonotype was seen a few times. This CDR3 is CASSLVASGGQYEYNEQFF. CDR3 nucleotide sequence: TGTGCCAGCAGCTTAGTGGCTAGCGGGGGGCAATACGAATACAATGAGCAGTTCTTC. V usage is TRBV7-6 and J usage is TRBJ2-1; TRBD2 agrees at 11 bases. V lost 1 base and J lost 4; bases outside the gene matches: 12. The CDR3 loop spans 19 amino acids. Germline values: CDR1 SGHVS, CDR2 FNYEAQ.

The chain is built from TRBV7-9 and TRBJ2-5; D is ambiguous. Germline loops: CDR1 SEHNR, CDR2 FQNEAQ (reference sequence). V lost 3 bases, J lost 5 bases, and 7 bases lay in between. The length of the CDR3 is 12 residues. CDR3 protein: CASSFHAETQYF. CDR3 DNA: TGTGCCAGCAGCTTCCACGCGGAGACCCAGTACTTC. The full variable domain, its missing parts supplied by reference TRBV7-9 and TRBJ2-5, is DTGVSQNPRHKITKRGQNVTFRCDPISEHNRLYWYRQTLGQGPEFLTYFQNEAQLEKSRLLSDRFSAERPKGSFSTLEIQRTEQGDSAMYLCASSFHAETQYFGPGTRLLVL.

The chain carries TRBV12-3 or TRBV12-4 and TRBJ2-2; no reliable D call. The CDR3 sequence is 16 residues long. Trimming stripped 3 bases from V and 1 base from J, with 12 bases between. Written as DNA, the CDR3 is TGTGCCAGCAGTTTGCCGGCACCCCGGAACACCGGGGAGCTGTTTTTT. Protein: CASSLPAPRNTGELFF.

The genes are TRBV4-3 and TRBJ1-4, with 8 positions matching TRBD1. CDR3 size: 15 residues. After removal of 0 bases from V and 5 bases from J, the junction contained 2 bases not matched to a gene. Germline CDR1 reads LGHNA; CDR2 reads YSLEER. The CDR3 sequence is CASSQEWTGNEKLFF. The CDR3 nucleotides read TGCGCCAGCAGCCAAGAGTGGACAGGGAATGAAAAACTGTTTTTT.

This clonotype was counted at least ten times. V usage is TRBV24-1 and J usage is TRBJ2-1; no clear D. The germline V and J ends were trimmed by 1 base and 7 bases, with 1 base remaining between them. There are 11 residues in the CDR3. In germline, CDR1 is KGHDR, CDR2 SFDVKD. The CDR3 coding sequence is TGTGCCACCAGTGATTTAAATGAGCAGTTCTTC. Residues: CATSDLNEQFF.

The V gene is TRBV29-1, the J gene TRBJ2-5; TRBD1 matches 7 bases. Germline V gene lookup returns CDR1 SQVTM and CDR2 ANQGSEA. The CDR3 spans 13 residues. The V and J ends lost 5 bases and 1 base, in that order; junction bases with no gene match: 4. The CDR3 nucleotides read TGCAGCGTTAAGGGGACAGTCCAAGAGACCCAGTACTTC. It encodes CSVKGTVQETQYF.

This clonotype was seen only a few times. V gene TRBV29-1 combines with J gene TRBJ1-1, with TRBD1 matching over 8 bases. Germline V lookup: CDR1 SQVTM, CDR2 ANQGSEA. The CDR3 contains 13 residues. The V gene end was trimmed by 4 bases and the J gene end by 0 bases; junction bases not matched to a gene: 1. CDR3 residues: CSVGQGLNTEAFF. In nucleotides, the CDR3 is TGCAGCGTTGGACAGGGGTTGAACACTGAAGCTTTCTTT.

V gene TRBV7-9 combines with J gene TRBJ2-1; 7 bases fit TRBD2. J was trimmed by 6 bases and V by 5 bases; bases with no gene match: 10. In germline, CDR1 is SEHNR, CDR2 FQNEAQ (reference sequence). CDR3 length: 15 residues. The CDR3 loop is CASSTLAGVFNEQFF. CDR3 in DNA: TGTGCCAGCAGCACTTTAGCGGGTGTGTTCAATGAGCAGTTCTTC.

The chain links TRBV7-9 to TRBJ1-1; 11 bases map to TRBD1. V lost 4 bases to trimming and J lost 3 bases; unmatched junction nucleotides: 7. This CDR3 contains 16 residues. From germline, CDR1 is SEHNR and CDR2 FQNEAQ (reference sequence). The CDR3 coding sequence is TGTGCCAGCAGCTCCGGGACAGGGGGAGCGGACACTGAAGCTTTCTTT. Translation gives CASSSGTGGADTEAFF.

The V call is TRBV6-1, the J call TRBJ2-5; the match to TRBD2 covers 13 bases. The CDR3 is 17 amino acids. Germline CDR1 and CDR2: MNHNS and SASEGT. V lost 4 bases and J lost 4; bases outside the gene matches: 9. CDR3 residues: CASSALAGGGVGETQYF. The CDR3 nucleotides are TGTGCCAGCAGTGCACTAGCGGGGGGGGGCGTGGGAGAGACCCAGTACTTC.

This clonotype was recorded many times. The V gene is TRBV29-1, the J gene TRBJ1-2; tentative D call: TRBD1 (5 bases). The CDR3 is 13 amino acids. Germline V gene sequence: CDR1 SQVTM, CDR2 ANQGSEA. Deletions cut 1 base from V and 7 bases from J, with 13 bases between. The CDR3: CSVEGQGVSGYTF. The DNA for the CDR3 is TGCAGCGTTGAAGGGCAGGGCGTAAGTGGCTACACCTTC.

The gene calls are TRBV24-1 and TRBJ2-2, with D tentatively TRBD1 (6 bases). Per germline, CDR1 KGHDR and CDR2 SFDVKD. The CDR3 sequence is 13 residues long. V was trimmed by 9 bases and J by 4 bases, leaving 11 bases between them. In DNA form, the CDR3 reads TGTGCCACCGGACAGACTCTCACCGGGGAGCTGTTTTTT. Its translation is CATGQTLTGELFF.

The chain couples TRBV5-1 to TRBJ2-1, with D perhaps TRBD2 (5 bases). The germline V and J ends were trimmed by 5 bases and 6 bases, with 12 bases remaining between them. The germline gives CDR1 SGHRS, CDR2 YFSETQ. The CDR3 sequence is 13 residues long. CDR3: CASRLVGSNEQFF. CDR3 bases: TGCGCCAGCAGACTAGTAGGGTCCAATGAGCAGTTCTTC.

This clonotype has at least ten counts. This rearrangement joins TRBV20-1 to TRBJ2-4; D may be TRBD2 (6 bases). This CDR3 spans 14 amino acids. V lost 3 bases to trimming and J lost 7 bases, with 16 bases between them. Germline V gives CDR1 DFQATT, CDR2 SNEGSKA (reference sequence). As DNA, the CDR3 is TGCAGTGCTAGTACCGGCGGGGTTAGGAACATTCAGTACTTC. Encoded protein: CSASTGGVRNIQYF.